This entry is about one TCR beta chain. Germline-derived CDR1 and CDR2 are SEHNR and FQNEAQ (reference sequence). This CDR3 has 15 amino acids. The V gene lost 0 bases and the J gene lost 2 bases, with 10 bases spanning the gap. TCRdb used MiXCR to reprocess the 5' RACE reads, holding one entry per CDR3 protein. The sample lists approximately 600,000 distinct CDR3 sequences, roughly an eighth occurring once. The sample is drawn from a study of T cells after yellow fever vaccination. Sequences were derived from PBMCs, sampled on the day of the yellow fever booster vaccination. The chain employs TRBV7-9 and TRBJ1-1; the D gene is possibly TRBD1 (6 bases). The TCR sequence derives from a man aged 30-40 years who received the YFV17D yellow fever vaccine. The CDR3 DNA follows: TGTGCCAGCAGCTTAGCTGGGGGCCAAAACACTGAAGCTTTCTTT. It encodes CASSLAGGQNTEAFF.